The present TCR beta chain was sequenced within a study of radiation and T cells in renal cell carcinoma. Described time point: blood 4 weeks post-SBRT, at nephrectomy. Treatment described: 15 Gy SBRT to primary tumor, nephrectomy 4 weeks later. The J segment lost 4 bases and the V segment lost 6 bases, leaving 13 bases of the junction unmatched. The germline V gene has CDR1 MGHDK and CDR2 SYGVNS. The CDR3 has 17 amino acids. The table came from immunoSEQ multiplex PCR; TCRdb's copy has only in-frame clones and leaves some out. The sample holds around 95,000 clones, roughly 88% seen once. This chain links TRBV25-1 with TRBJ2-2, with 8 bases that match TRBD2. The source was blood, collected from a patient whose treatment included radiotherapy and nephrectomy. The sequence was obtained from a man aged 55 to 70 with renal cell carcinoma. CDR3 loop: CASSSLAGAGGTGELFF. CDR3 sequence (DNA): TGTGCCAGCAGCTCCCTGGCGGGGGCGGGGGGCACCGGGGAGCTGTTTTTT.